This T cell receptor beta chain was captured in a study of post-analysis software for immune sequencing data. Background on the study: In terms of disease course, relapsing-remitting, secondary progressive and progressive-relapsing multiple sclerosis were included. Findings and limits, study-wide: Patients showed TRBV5-6, TRBV5-1 and TRBV20-1 among a few TRBV segments more frequent than in controls. When the samples were clustered directly with F measure, those that had been prepared in the same batch showed strong co-clustering.

Prepared libraries of TCR beta cDNA carried unique molecular identifiers. Out of 1 to 10 million T cells, some 500,000 cDNA molecules were generated. TCRdb fed the PCR reads into MiXCR, producing one record per CDR3 protein. This table has about 820,000 distinct CDR3 sequences, roughly half appearing once. Germline CDR1 DFQATT, CDR2 SNEGSKA (reference sequence). The CDR3 is made up of 16 amino acids. V shed 0 bases, J shed 0 bases, and the junction held 3 bases outside the gene matches. As concerns this clonotype: Its target is unknown.

This clonotype was sampled from a girl between 10 and 17 years old with multiple sclerosis. The rearrangement uses TRBV20-1 and TRBJ2-1; 9 bases align to TRBD1. Sequencing input: blood. CDR3 region: CSARDVDRGSYNEQFF. CDR3 bases: TGCAGTGCTAGAGATGTGGACAGGGGCTCCTACAATGAGCAGTTCTTC.